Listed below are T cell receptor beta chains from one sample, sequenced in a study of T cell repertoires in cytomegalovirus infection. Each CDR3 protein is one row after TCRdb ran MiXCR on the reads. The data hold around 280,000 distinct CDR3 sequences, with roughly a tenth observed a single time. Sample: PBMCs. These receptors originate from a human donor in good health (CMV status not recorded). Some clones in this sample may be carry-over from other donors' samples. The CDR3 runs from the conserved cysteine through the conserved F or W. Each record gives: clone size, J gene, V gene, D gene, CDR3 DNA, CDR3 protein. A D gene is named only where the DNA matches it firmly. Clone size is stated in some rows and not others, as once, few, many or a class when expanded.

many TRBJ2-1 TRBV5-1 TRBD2 TGCGCCAGCAGCTTGTCGGCGGGGGGGGGCTACAATGAGCAGTTCTTC CASSLSAGGGYNEQFF
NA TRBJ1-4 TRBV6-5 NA TGTGCCAGCAGCCGTGACAGTCTATCCGCCGGGGAAAAACTGTTTTTT CASSRDSLSAGEKLFF
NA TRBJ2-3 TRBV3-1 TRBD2 TGTGCCAGCAGCCAAGATGCCGCGACCTGGGGAGGGACCCCCCGACGACGGTATACGCAGTATTTT CASSQDAATWGGTPRRRYTQYF
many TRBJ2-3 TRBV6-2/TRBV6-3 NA TGTGCCACCAAATTCAGAGGGACCCCAACAGATACGCAGTATTTT CATKFRGTPTDTQYF
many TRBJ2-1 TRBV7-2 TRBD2 TGTGCCAGCAGCCCTGGACTAGCCCGGGGCAATGAGCAGTTCTTC CASSPGLARGNEQFF
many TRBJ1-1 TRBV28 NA TGTGCCAGCAGAGACACTGAAGCTTTCTTT CASRDTEAFF
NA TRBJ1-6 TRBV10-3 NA TGTGCCATCAGTGGACAGTATAATTCACCCCTCCACTTT CAISGQYNSPLHF
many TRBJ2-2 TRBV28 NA TGTGCCAGCAGTCCGAAAGGTTGGGTGGCCGGGGAGCTGTTTTTT CASSPKGWVAGELFF
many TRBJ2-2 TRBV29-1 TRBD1 TGCAGCGTTGAGGGTGGACAGGGGGCGACGGGGGAGCTGTTTTTT CSVEGGQGATGELFF
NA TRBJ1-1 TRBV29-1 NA TGCAGCGTTGAGGGAAGGAAATTTCCGAACACTGAAGCTTTCTTT CSVEGRKFPNTEAFF
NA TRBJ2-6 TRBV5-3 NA TGTGCCAGCAGCTTGGAAGTCAGTCACTCTGGGGCCAACGTCCTGACTTTC CASSLEVSHSGANVLTF
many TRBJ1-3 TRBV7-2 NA TGTGCCAGCAGCTTAGTGGGGGCGAGATCTGGAAACACCATATATTTT CASSLVGARSGNTIYF
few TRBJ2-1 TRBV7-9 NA TGTGCCAGCAGCTTAATGGGTCCCAATGAGCAGTTCTTC CASSLMGPNEQFF
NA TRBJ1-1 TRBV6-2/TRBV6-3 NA TGTGCCAGCAGTCCCCGGACACCGCAGGGCACTGAAGCTTTCTTT CASSPRTPQGTEAFF
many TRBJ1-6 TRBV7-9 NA TGTGCCAGCAGCTTGATTTTGGGGAGCTCCTATAATTCACCCCTCCACTTT CASSLILGSSYNSPLHF
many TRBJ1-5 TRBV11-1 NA TGTGCCAGCAGCGTAAAAGGGAGGGGCCAACAGGAACAGCCCCAGCATTTT CASSVKGRGQQEQPQHF
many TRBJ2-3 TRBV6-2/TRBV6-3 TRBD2 TGTGCCAGCAGTTACGCGACTAGCGGGGGCACTAGCACAGATACGCAGTATTTT CASSYATSGGTSTDTQYF